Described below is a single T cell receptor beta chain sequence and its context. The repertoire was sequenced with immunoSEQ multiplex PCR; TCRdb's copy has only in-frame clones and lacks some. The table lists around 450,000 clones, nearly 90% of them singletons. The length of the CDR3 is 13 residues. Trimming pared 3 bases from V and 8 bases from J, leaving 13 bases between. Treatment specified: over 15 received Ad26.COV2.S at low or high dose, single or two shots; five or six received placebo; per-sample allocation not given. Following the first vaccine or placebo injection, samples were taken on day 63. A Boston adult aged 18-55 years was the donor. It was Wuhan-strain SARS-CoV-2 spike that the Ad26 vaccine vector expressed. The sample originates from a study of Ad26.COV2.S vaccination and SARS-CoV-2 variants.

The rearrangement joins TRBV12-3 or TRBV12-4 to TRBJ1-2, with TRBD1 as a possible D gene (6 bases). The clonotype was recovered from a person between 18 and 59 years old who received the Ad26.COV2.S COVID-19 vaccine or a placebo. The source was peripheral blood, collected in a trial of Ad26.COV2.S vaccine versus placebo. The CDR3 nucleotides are TGTGCCAGCAGTTTGGTGACAGGAGGAGGCTACACCTTC. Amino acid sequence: CASSLVTGGGYTF.